The rows below give T cell receptor beta chains drawn from one sample of a study of blood T cell repertoires in COVID-19. Clones were read by immunoSEQ multiplex PCR, and TCRdb kept only the in-frame ones, dropping some. The sample holds fewer than 150,000 clones, approximately 79% seen once. The sample comprised peripheral blood. The receptors were gathered from a man aged 50 to 60 with acute or convalescent COVID-19. The CDR3 runs from the conserved cysteine through the conserved F or W. The D gene is left open where the match is weak. Size tells how often a clone was seen (once, few, many) or the class of an expanded clone, and some rows leave it out.

>.|TRBJ1-2|TRBV5-1|once
CASKGGVEGYTF
TGCGCCAGCAAGGGCGGGGTAGAGGGCTACACCTTC
>TRBD1|TRBJ1-2|TRBV5-1|once
CASSPIEDRVNYGYTF
TGCGCCAGCAGCCCAATAGAGGACAGGGTGAACTATGGCTACACCTTC
>TRBD1|TRBJ2-3|TRBV28|.
CASSLDRGTDTQYF
TGTGCCAGCAGTCTCGACAGGGGTACAGATACGCAGTATTTT
>TRBD2|TRBJ2-3|TRBV11-1|.
CASKNLAGGPDTQYF
TGTGCCAGCAAGAATCTAGCGGGGGGGCCAGATACGCAGTATTTT
>TRBD1|TRBJ2-7|TRBV23-1|few
CASTDRVSYEQYF
TGCGCCAGCACTGACAGGGTGTCCTACGAGCAGTACTTC
>.|TRBJ2-1|TRBV19|.
CASSSGKYEQFF
TGTGCCAGTAGTAGCGGGAAGTACGAGCAGTTCTTC
>TRBD1|TRBJ1-1|TRBV28|.
CASRRQGSTEAFF
TGTGCCAGCAGACGACAGGGGTCGACTGAAGCTTTCTTT
>.|TRBJ2-5|TRBV2|.
CASGLLETQYF
TGTGCCAGCGGGCTGTTGGAGACCCAGTACTTC
>TRBD1|TRBJ2-1|TRBV6-5|.
CASRGTGEFAEQFF
TGTGCCAGCAGGGGGACAGGGGAATTCGCTGAGCAGTTCTTC
>TRBD1|TRBJ1-1|TRBV7-9|.
CASSFQGAGNTEAFF
TGTGCCAGCAGCTTCCAGGGGGCAGGTAACACTGAAGCTTTCTTT
>.|TRBJ1-6|TRBV10-3|.
CAIRGGPTGAYNSPLHF
TGTGCCATCCGTGGGGGCCCAACAGGAGCCTATAATTCACCCCTCCACTTT
>.|TRBJ2-3|TRBV3-1/TRBV3-2|.
CASSQAGEADTQYF
TGTGCCAGCAGCCAAGCGGGAGAAGCAGATACGCAGTATTTT
>.|TRBJ1-2|TRBV6-5|.
CASRRTANYGYTF
TGTGCCAGCAGAAGGACAGCCAACTATGGCTACACCTTC
>TRBD1|TRBJ1-2|TRBV7-3|.
CASSLGGQGADYGYTF
TGTGCCAGCAGCTTAGGGGGACAGGGGGCGGACTATGGCTACACCTTC
>TRBD1|TRBJ1-5|TRBV5-4|once
CASSPGTGTGGYSNQPQHF
TGTGCCAGCAGCCCTGGAACCGGGACAGGGGGGTATAGCAATCAGCCCCAGCATTTT
>TRBD2|TRBJ2-5|TRBV9|.
CASSSSGGPTQYF
TGTGCCAGCAGCTCCAGCGGGGGTCCAACCCAGTACTTC
>.|TRBJ2-5|TRBV15|.
CATSRKDGQETQYF
TGTGCCACCAGCAGGAAAGACGGGCAAGAGACCCAGTACTTC
>.|TRBJ1-2|TRBV4-1|.
CASSRHGGAPDGYTF
TGCGCCAGCAGCCGGCACGGGGGTGCTCCGGATGGCTACACCTTC
>TRBD2|TRBJ2-7|TRBV5-1|.
CASSPGGSGGVSEQYF
TGCGCCAGCAGCCCCGGGGGTAGCGGGGGGGTGAGCGAGCAGTACTTC
>TRBD1|TRBJ1-6|TRBV6-4|.
CASSPNRGWNSPLHF
TGTGCCAGCAGTCCTAACAGGGGTTGGAATTCACCCCTCCACTTT
>.|TRBJ2-1|TRBV19|few
CASSMRPGWTYNEQFF
TGTGCCAGTAGTATGAGACCAGGGTGGACATACAATGAGCAGTTCTTC
>.|TRBJ2-7|TRBV9|.
CASSLGQGNYEQYF
TGTGCCAGCAGCCTCGGCCAGGGAAACTACGAGCAGTACTTC
>TRBD2|TRBJ2-3|TRBV13|.
CASSSLAGETPDTQYF
TGTGCCAGCAGTTCTTTAGCGGGGGAAACCCCAGATACGCAGTATTTT
>TRBD1|TRBJ2-5|TRBV19|.
CASSIGDRVPETQYF
TGTGCCAGTAGTATAGGGGACAGGGTCCCAGAGACCCAGTACTTC
>.|TRBJ2-5|TRBV19|.
CASSQLEETQYF
TGTGCCAGTAGTCAACTAGAAGAGACCCAGTACTTC
>.|TRBJ1-1|TRBV12-3/TRBV12-4|few
CASSKRQNTEAFF
TGTGCCAGCAGCAAGAGACAGAACACTGAAGCTTTCTTT
>.|TRBJ2-6|TRBV7-3|.
CASSLTLSSGANVLTF
TGTGCCAGCAGCTTAACTTTGAGCTCTGGGGCCAACGTCCTGACTTTC
>.|TRBJ2-7|TRBV27|.
CASRPRPGEQYF
TGTGCCAGCAGACCTCGACCCGGGGAGCAGTACTTC
>TRBD1|TRBJ2-5|TRBV5-4|.
CASSRDRVSETQYF
TGTGCCAGCAGCCGGGACAGGGTGTCAGAGACCCAGTACTTC
>.|TRBJ2-7|TRBV3-1/TRBV3-2|.
CASSQGVASDSSYEQYF
TGTGCCAGCAGCCAAGGAGTAGCCTCCGATAGCTCCTACGAGCAGTACTTC
>TRBD2|TRBJ2-1|TRBV6-4|.
CASSDLGTSGTSEQFF
TGTGCCAGCAGTGACTTAGGGACTAGCGGTACGAGTGAGCAGTTCTTC
>TRBD1|TRBJ1-1|TRBV28|.
CASKQTGTQLNTEAFF
TGTGCCAGCAAACAGACAGGGACCCAATTGAACACTGAAGCTTTCTTT
>.|TRBJ2-3|TRBV4-1|few
CASHPGLSTDTQYF
TGCGCCTCCCACCCGGGACTGAGTACAGATACGCAGTATTTT
>TRBD1|TRBJ1-2|TRBV9|.
CASSVGGTVRNGYTF
TGTGCCAGCAGCGTAGGGGGGACAGTGAGGAATGGCTACACCTTC
>.|TRBJ2-2|TRBV11-3|.
CASSSRDTGELFF
TGTGCCAGCAGCTCCCGAGACACCGGGGAGCTGTTTTTT
>TRBD1|TRBJ2-2|TRBV6-5|once
CASSIQGAGELFF
TGTGCCAGCAGTATACAGGGGGCCGGGGAGCTGTTTTTT
>.|TRBJ1-6|TRBV6-1|.
CASSEGRGSPLHF
TGTGCCAGCAGTGAGGGGCGCGGTTCACCCCTCCACTTT
>TRBD1|TRBJ1-6|TRBV2|once
CASRADRYNSPLHF
TGTGCCAGCAGGGCGGACAGGTACAATTCACCCCTCCACTTT
>.|TRBJ1-1|TRBV15|once
CATSEPMNTEAFF
TGTGCCACCAGCGAGCCGATGAACACTGAAGCTTTCTTT
>.|TRBJ1-2|TRBV28|few
CASSTLREWAGYTF
TGTGCCAGCAGCACGTTACGGGAGTGGGCTGGCTACACCTTC
>.|TRBJ1-5|TRBV4-1|.
CASSQTGGGNQPQHF
TGCGCCAGCAGCCAAACCGGGGGTGGAAATCAGCCCCAGCATTTT
>.|TRBJ1-1|TRBV28|.
CASSFWAGMNTEAFF
TGTGCCAGCAGTTTTTGGGCAGGGATGAACACTGAAGCTTTCTTT
>.|TRBJ1-5|TRBV4-1|.
CASSQANTGYQPQHF
TGCGCCAGCAGCCAAGCTAACACAGGGTATCAGCCCCAGCATTTT
>.|TRBJ1-2|TRBV2|.
CASSGQLYGYTF
TGTGCCAGCAGTGGACAGCTCTATGGCTACACCTTC
>TRBD2|TRBJ2-1|TRBV7-9|.
CASSLWAGLAGWEQFF
TGTGCCAGCAGCTTATGGGCGGGACTAGCGGGATGGGAGCAGTTCTTC
>.|TRBJ1-2|TRBV10-1|.
CASSEAVSGGYTF
TGCGCCAGCAGTGAAGCGGTCTCAGGTGGCTACACCTTC
>TRBD1|TRBJ1-2|TRBV27|.
CASSGTGGIYGYTF
TGTGCCAGCAGCGGGACAGGGGGTATCTATGGCTACACCTTC
>.|TRBJ1-5|TRBV5-4|.
CASSCVVFVANQPQHF
TGTGCCAGCAGCTGCGTTGTGTTCGTAGCGAATCAGCCCCAGCATTTT
>TRBD2|TRBJ2-1|TRBV5-6|.
CASLAGVYNEQFF
TGTGCCAGCCTAGCGGGAGTTTACAATGAGCAGTTCTTC
>.|TRBJ1-2|TRBV7-8|.
CASSPEQGQVYGYTF
TGTGCCAGCAGCCCCGAGCAGGGGCAAGTCTATGGCTACACCTTC
>.|TRBJ1-5|TRBV27|few
CASFPSGKGNQPQHF
TGTGCCAGCTTCCCATCGGGGAAGGGCAATCAGCCCCAGCATTTT